This T cell receptor beta chain came from a study of T cell repertoires in cytomegalovirus infection. The overall study: An indication of both CMV infection and matching HLA type came from public TCR beta signatures. Findings and limits, study-wide: CMV-specific HLA-C-restricted TCR beta clonotypes dominated the ex vivo response. The study identified carriers of CMV plus the relevant HLA from cumulative public TCR beta family frequency.

TCRdb independently ran MiXCR on the reads; one entry per CDR3 protein. The data hold just under 550,000 distinct CDR3 sequences, with roughly 29% observed a single time. Trimming left V 6 bases short and J 6 bases short, with 9 bases between. Germline CDR1 reads MNHEY; CDR2 reads SMNVEV (reference sequence). The CDR3 is 12 amino acids. This clonotype came up a few times. Its specificity is unknown. The TCR comes from a human donor in good health (CMV status not recorded). Some clones in this sample may be carry-over from other donors' samples. The genes are TRBV27 and TRBJ1-5; tentatively, D is TRBD1 (6 bases). Source material: PBMCs. Written as DNA, the CDR3 is TGTGCCAGCAGCCCACAGGGTCAGCCCCAGCATTTT. Translated, it gives CASSPQGQPQHF.